This T cell receptor beta chain is drawn from a study of cytomegalovirus exposure and HLA in healthy donors. Study summary: The same platform was used for the roughly 130 validation repertoires as for the 600 to 700 first-cohort repertoires, as reported in a later analysis. Overall study results and limits: There were 150 to 200 TCR beta chains listed as cytomegalovirus-associated. Reported performance of the classifier showed diagnosis of cytomegalovirus status with high specificity and sensitivity.

Germline V gene sequence: CDR1 SGHNT, CDR2 YYREEE (reference sequence). The CDR3 runs 15 residues. The V gene lost 4 bases and the J gene lost 4 bases, with 15 bases spanning the gap. The donors were members of the validation cohort, which comprised about 120 subjects and was separate from the first cohort of 666 subjects. The assay was immunoSEQ multiplex PCR, and TCRdb's table has in-frame clones only and misses some. The sample has under 200,000 clones, about nine tenths seen once. Worth noting for this clone: No antigen is known for it.

The sequence derives from a woman aged 25 to 39 in good health and CMV-seronegative. The material sequenced was PBMCs. The J gene is TRBJ1-5, the V gene TRBV5-4, with D perhaps matching TRBD1 (6 bases). Written as DNA, the CDR3 is TGTGCCAGCAGCGACGGGGGGGCTCTTAATCAGCCCCAGCATTTT. It is translated as CASSDGGALNQPQHF.